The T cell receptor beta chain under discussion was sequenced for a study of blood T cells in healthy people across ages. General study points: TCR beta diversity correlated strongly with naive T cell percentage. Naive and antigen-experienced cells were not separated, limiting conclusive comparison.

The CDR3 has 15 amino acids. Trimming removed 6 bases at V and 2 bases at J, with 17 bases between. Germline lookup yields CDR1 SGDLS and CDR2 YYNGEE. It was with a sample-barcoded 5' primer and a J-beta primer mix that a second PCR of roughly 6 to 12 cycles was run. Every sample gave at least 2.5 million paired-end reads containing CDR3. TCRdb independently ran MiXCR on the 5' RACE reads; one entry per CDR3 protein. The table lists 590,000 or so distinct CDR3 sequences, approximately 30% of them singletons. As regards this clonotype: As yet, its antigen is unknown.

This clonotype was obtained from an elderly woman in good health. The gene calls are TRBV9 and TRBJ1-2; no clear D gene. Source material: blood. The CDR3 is CASTLKGYGNYGYTF. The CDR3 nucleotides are TGTGCCAGCACCCTCAAAGGGTATGGCAACTATGGCTACACCTTC.